Listed here is a single T cell receptor (beta chain). Its cognate antigen has yet to be identified. The input lacks base qualities; no much larger clone sits a single base away. The sample is drawn from a study of shared clonotypes between healthy human individuals (dated by TCRdb to about 2020). Turning to the overall study: A few men and a couple of women, aged 18 to 49 years, made up the cohort. Per donor, three plates each were used for CD4 naive and CD4 memory, two for CD8 naive, and one for CD8 memory. To estimate repertoire size and how much clonotypes are shared between individuals, the study performed deep sequencing of blood TCR repertoires from roughly five healthy adults. Libraries were prepared and TCR repertoires were sequenced by different laboratories using diverse techniques, in order to increase sequencing depth and limit assay-specific biases. Per donor, leukapheresis produced somewhere between about 0.9 and 9.5 billion PBMCs.

There are 14 amino acids in the CDR3, from cysteine to phenylalanine inclusive. Solely the CDR3 DNA is kept, with 42 bases framed from the first base. After removal of 3 bases from V and 9 bases from J, the junction retains 8 bases not matched to a gene. The germline V gene encodes CDR1 MNHEY and CDR2 SVGAGI. Using the deep immunoSEQ assay, multiplex PCR amplified TCR CDR3 regions from genomic DNA. Extracted genomic DNA from each cell subset was spread evenly across all wells of several immunoSEQ 96-well plates, with each plate serving as a replicate. For sorted subsets, about 200 ng genomic DNA, equal to 25,000 to 35,000 T cell genomes, was loaded into each replicate PCR. Purified libraries were measured with a Qubit 3.0 fluorometer, size-checked on a Bioanalyzer 2100, and measured again with the KAPA Library Quantification kit. A separate single-read 150-cycle Illumina NextSeq 550 flow cell was used to sequence each immunoSEQ 96-well plate. In the source study's methods: Because the immunoSEQ output held only junctional sequences and lacked quality scores, the filtering could not match the filtering applied to full-length reads. Sequences were annotated with PyIR, a Python wrapper for IgBLAST v1.9, and V/J genes and CDR3 were assigned using IMGT germline references. Reads were removed for weak V/J assignments (E-value above 1e-6), missing CDR3, stop codons, out-of-frame junctions, or ambiguous translated residues. V3J clonotypes were defined as sequences sharing an identical inferred V gene, J gene, and CDR3 amino acid sequence. Percentage overlap between repertoires was calculated by dividing the number of shared unique clonotypes by the size of the smaller repertoire. Richness of each repertoire was evaluated using RTK rarefaction, the Chao1 estimator, and Recon v2.1 estimates of unobserved clonotypes. For all TCRbeta clonotypes obtained by the gDNA method from a few donors, generation probabilities were computed with OLGA. Entries here come from immuneACCESS through TCRdb and include only in-frame sequences with V and J called. Some clones fail to appear in such tables; in the studies checked, an unresolved V gene covers under half of the shortfall, and the cause of the remainder is unknown. That table is the source of V, J and clone size, and D and trimming were worked out from the DNA. In this sample the table shows some 630,000 clones, around 96% of which occur a single time. Jointly, the top ten make up 0.11% of the sample.

The study at large found these results: Even with the large sequencing depth, rarefaction of the sorted-subset datasets indicated that sequencing was incomplete. Pairwise subsampling indicated that sequencing depth was expected to affect the degree of clonotype sharing among donors. Naive subsets generally had larger estimated clonotype richness than memory subsets did. Sampling was restricted to blood, and TCR repertoires in tissues likely differ from the TCR repertoires found in blood. Clonotypes shared by all four sorted-subset donors showed higher generation probabilities than non-shared clonotypes. Approximately 5% of naive CD4, 3.5% of naive CD8, approximately 2.2% of memory CD4, and less than 0.45% of memory CD8 clonotypes were shared across several donors. The genetic and exposure-history diversity represented was limited by the small number of donors.

CD8 naive samples consisted of CD45RO-negative cells that were positively selected for CCR7, yielding a CD45RA+CCR7+ population without TemRA cells. Healthy HIV-negative adults with no recently reported acute infections or vaccinations were included as donors. All donors were Caucasian adults living in Nashville, Tennessee, USA. Blood was obtained by leukapheresis, after which PBMCs were separated by Ficoll-Histopaque density gradient centrifugation and cryopreserved in liquid nitrogen vapor phase. Purity and quantity of every magnetically sorted T cell population were checked by analytical flow cytometry. Each sorted fraction had its genomic DNA isolated and then quantified by UV absorbance on a Nanodrop 2000c.

The sequencing sample was made of naive CD8+ T cells sorted from blood. Per the publication, the cell subset or site label means: CD45RA+CCR7+. This clonotype was sampled from a woman younger than 45 in good health. Recombination joined TRBV6-5 with TRBJ2-1; TRBD2 aligns with 7 central bases. Read as DNA, the sequence is TGTGCCAGCAGTTATATGGCGGGGGTTGGTGAGCAGTTCTTC. The translation is CASSYMAGVGEQFF.